This T cell receptor (beta chain) was documented in a study of patients and donors after allogeneic stem cell transplantation. MiXCR, applied by TCRdb to the RT-PCR reads, yields one record per CDR3 protein. Of around 160,000 distinct CDR3 sequences listed, roughly 31% were seen once; the top ten hold approximately 3%. This clonotype appeared a few times. Sample: blood, either unsorted or a sorted T cell fraction (not recorded which). The receptor was derived from a human donor who was either an allogeneic HSCT recipient or a stem cell or donor lymphocyte infusion donor (not recorded which). It is not recorded whose cells these are; they may come from a transplant donor.

The CDR3 region is CASSPQGTTEAFF. DNA for the CDR3: TGTGCCAGCTCACCACAGGGGACCACTGAAGCTTTCTTT. The rearrangement joins TRBV18 to TRBJ1-1, with a tentative D call TRBD1 (5 bases). Germline V gene sequence: CDR1 KGHSH, CDR2 LQKENI. The CDR3 is 13 residues long. V dropped 1 base and J dropped 4 bases, with 7 bases sitting between them.